This T cell receptor beta chain was captured by sequencing in a study of blood T cells in healthy people across ages. General study findings and limits: The lack of PBMC sorting stopped any conclusive naive versus antigen-experienced comparison. Diversity of TCR beta correlated strongly with naive T cell percentage. Whereas aged donors had fewer naive CD4+ cells, long-lived donors had more of them and higher diversity.

Of note for this clonotype: As yet, its antigen is unknown.

Together with a sample-barcoded 5' primer, a J-beta primer mix was included in a second PCR lasting roughly 6 to 12 cycles. CDR3-containing paired-end reads numbering at least 2.5 million came from each sample. TCRdb processed the 5' RACE reads anew with MiXCR; each CDR3 protein has one entry. The sample includes 1.5 million to 2 million distinct CDR3 sequences, 34% seen only once; the top ten take about 11%. Germline V gene sequence: CDR1 DFQATT, CDR2 SNEGSKA (reference sequence). Trimming cost V 3 bases and J 2 bases; bases outside gene matches: 14. CDR3 size: 17 residues. Sequencing was performed on blood. The clonotype originates from a woman aged 25-40 years in good health. J is TRBJ2-7 and V is TRBV20-1, with TRBD2 identical over 9 bases. The CDR3 DNA is TGCAGTGCTAGTGATTTTGACGTGACTAGCGGACCCTACGAGCAGTACTTC. It specifies CSASDFDVTSGPYEQYF.